These 5 T cell receptor beta chains came from one sample sequenced in a study of cytomegalovirus exposure and HLA in healthy donors. In the PCR, 60 Vbeta and 13 Jbeta primers were used. The data were produced by immunoSEQ multiplex PCR, yet TCRdb's version contains in-frame clones alone and is incomplete. The sample lists 140,000 to 150,000 clones; around a tenth were seen once. Input material: PBMCs. Receptors originate from a man aged 50-59 years in good health and CMV-seronegative.

This clone was observed a few times. V usage is TRBV7-9 and J usage is TRBJ1-2; tentatively, D is TRBD1 (5 bases). Germline-derived CDR1 and CDR2 are SEHNR and FQNEAQ (reference sequence). V was pared by 5 bases and J by 6 bases, with 13 bases between. This CDR3 is built from 13 residues. CDR3 sequence: CASSTSSRDGYTF. Here the CDR3 DNA reads TGTGCCAGCAGCACCAGCTCCAGGGATGGCTACACCTTC.

The rearrangement joins TRBV5-1 to TRBJ1-1; no clear D. Trimming shortened V by 4 bases and J by 5 bases, and 12 bases separated the two germline ends. Germline values: CDR1 SGHRS, CDR2 YFSETQ. This CDR3 region has 13 residues. Here the CDR3 reads CASSVHAGTEAFF. The CDR3 coding sequence is TGCGCCAGCAGCGTCCACGCCGGGACTGAAGCTTTCTTT.

This clone was detected only a few times. The chain employs TRBV7-3 and TRBJ2-1; TRBD2 matches at 9 bases. J was trimmed by 6 bases and V by 2 bases; bases with no gene match: 2. This CDR3 spans 14 amino acids. Germline lookup yields CDR1 SGHTA and CDR2 FQGTGA. CDR3 coding DNA: TGTGCCAGCAGCTTAGGTAGCGGGAGCAATGAGCAGTTCTTC. It translates to CASSLGSGSNEQFF.

This clone was seen a handful of times. V is TRBV5-1 and J is TRBJ2-1; 7 bases map to TRBD1. The CDR3 spans 17 residues. Germline trimming cut 4 bases from V and 2 bases from J; bases unmatched to any gene: 12. Germline V lookup: CDR1 SGHRS, CDR2 YFSETQ. CDR3 nucleotides: TGCGCCAGCAGCCTATCCGACAGGGTAAAGCCCTACAATGAGCAGTTCTTC. Residues: CASSLSDRVKPYNEQFF. Variable domain in full (rest from reference TRBV5-1 and TRBJ2-1): KAGVTQTPRYLIKTRGQQVTLSCSPISGHRSVSWYQQTPGQGLQFLFEYFSETQRNKGNFPGRFSGRQFSNSRSEMNVSTLELGDSALYLCASSLSDRVKPYNEQFFGPGTRLTVL.

This clone was counted between two and nine times. The J gene is TRBJ1-2, the V gene TRBV6-6; D unresolved. This CDR3 has 15 residues. Trimming removed 0 bases from V and 6 bases from J, with 14 bases in between. Germline CDR1 is MNHNY and CDR2 is SVGAGI (reference sequence). CDR3 in DNA: TGTGCCAGCAGTTACTCGTCACCGGCGGTGGATGGCTACACCTTC. This gives the protein CASSYSSPAVDGYTF.